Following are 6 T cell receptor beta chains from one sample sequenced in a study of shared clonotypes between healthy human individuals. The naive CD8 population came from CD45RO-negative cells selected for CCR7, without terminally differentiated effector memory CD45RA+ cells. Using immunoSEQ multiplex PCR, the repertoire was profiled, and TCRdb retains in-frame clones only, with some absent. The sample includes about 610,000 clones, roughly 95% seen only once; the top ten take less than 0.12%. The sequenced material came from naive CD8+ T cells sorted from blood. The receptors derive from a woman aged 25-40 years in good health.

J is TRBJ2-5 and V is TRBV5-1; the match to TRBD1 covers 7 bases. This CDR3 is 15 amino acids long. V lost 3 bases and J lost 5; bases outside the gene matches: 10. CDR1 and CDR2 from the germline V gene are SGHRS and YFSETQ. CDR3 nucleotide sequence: TGCGCCAGCAGCTCCAACCCGACAGGGTGGGAGACCCAGTACTTC. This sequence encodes CASSSNPTGWETQYF.

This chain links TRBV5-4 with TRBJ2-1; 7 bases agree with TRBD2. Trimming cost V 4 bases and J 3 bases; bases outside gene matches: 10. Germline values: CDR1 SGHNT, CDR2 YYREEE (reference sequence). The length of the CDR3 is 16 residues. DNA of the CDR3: TGTGCCAGCAGCCCTGGTCGGGGGGTTATCTACAATGAGCAGTTCTTC. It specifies CASSPGRGVIYNEQFF.

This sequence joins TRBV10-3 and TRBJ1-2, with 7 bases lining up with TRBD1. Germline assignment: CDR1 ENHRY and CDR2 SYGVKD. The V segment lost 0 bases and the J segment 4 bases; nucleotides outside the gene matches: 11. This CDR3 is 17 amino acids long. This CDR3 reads CAISESEPPGGTYGYTF. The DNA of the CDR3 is TGTGCCATCAGTGAGTCGGAACCGCCAGGGGGGACCTATGGCTACACCTTC.

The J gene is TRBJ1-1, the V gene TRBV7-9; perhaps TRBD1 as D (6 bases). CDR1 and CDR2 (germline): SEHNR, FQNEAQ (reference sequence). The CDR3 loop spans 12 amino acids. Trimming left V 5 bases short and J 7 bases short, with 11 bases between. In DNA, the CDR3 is TGTGCCAGCAGCCATGGGGGGCGTGAAGCTTTCTTT. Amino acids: CASSHGGREAFF.

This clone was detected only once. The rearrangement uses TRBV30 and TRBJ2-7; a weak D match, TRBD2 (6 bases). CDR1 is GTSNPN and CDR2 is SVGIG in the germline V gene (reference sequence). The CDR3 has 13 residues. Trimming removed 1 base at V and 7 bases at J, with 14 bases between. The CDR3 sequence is CAWSDGTPKEQYF. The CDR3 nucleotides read TGTGCCTGGAGTGACGGGACTCCCAAAGAGCAGTACTTC.

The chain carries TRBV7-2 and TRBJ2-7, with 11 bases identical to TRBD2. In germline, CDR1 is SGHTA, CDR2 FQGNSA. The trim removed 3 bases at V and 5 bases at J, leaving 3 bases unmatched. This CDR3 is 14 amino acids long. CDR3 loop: CASSFTSGSDEQYF. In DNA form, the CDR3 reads TGTGCCAGCAGCTTTACTAGCGGGAGCGACGAGCAGTACTTC.